The 18 T cell receptor beta chains presented below share a single source sample, sequenced in a study of blood T cells in healthy people across ages. A sample-barcoded 5' primer and a J-beta primer mix were used in a second PCR of roughly 6 to 11 cycles. TCRdb re-analysed the 5' RACE reads in MiXCR, keeping a single row per CDR3 protein. This table holds 710,000 or so distinct CDR3 sequences, 22% found once. The sample was blood. The receptors come from a man aged 70 or older in good health.

This chain connects TRBV2 to TRBJ2-1; 10 bases agree with TRBD2. The V and J ends lost 8 bases and 8 bases, in that order; junction bases with no gene match: 12. The CDR3 length is 15 residues. Germline V gene sequence: CDR1 SNHLY, CDR2 FYNNEI. CDR3: CASLPGLAGVYEQFF. Written as DNA, the CDR3 is TGTGCCAGCTTGCCCGGGCTAGCGGGAGTCTATGAGCAGTTCTTC.

The chain employs TRBV20-1 and TRBJ2-1; perhaps TRBD2 as D (6 bases). In germline, CDR1 is DFQATT, CDR2 SNEGSKA (reference sequence). Trimming cost V 1 base and J 5 bases, with 9 bases left between them. This CDR3 spans 13 amino acids. CDR3 nucleotides: TGCAGTGCTAGAGGCGGGGTCAACAATGAGCAGTTCTTC. This sequence encodes CSARGGVNNEQFF.

The table lists this clonotype with a few counts. The V and J genes are TRBV10-3 and TRBJ2-5, with D perhaps TRBD2 (5 bases). The J call may be faulty, since TRBJ2-1 better matches the DNA end. The germline V gene has CDR1 ENHRY and CDR2 SYGVKD. There are 14 residues in the CDR3. The CDR3 here is CASGSASRSNEQFF. DNA of the CDR3: TGTGCCTCAGGTAGCGCTAGCAGGAGCAATGAGCAGTTCTTC.

The chain combines TRBV29-1 with TRBJ1-2; 8 nucleotides align to TRBD1. Trimming took 5 bases from V and 8 from J; bases not matched to a gene: 10. Germline V gene sequence: CDR1 SQVTM, CDR2 ANQGSEA. The CDR3 length is 13 residues. The CDR3 DNA reads TGCAGCGTTAGTTCGACAGGGGAGGGGGGCTACACCTTC. This encodes CSVSSTGEGGYTF.

This clonotype was seen more than once but under ten times. The chain links TRBV20-1 to TRBJ2-1; D unclear. The DNA end is a closer match to TRBJ2-7, so the J assignment may be wrong. The CDR3 extends over 12 amino acids. Germline V gives CDR1 DFQATT, CDR2 SNEGSKA (reference sequence). The CDR3 nucleotides are TGCAGTGCTAGTCAGGTCGGCGACGAGCAGTACTTC. Translation gives CSASQVGDEQYF.

This clonotype turned up a few times. This rearrangement joins TRBV18 to TRBJ2-1, with 8 bases matching TRBD2. The junction had 4 bases not matched to a gene; V was cut back by 2 bases and J by 7 bases. Per germline, CDR1 KGHSH and CDR2 LQKENI. CDR3 size: 14 residues. CDR3 bases: TGTGCCAGCTCACCAACGGGGGGGCGGAATGAGCAGTTCTTC. This gives the protein CASSPTGGRNEQFF. Full variable domain (rest looked up from reference TRBV18 and TRBJ2-1): NAGVMQNPRHLVRRRGQEARLRCSPMKGHSHVYWYRQLPEEGLKFMVYLQKENIIDESGMPKERFSAEFPKEGPSILRIQQVVRGDSAAYFCASSPTGGRNEQFFGPGTRLTVL.

This clonotype has at least ten counts. The junction departs from germline at one end; a sequencing error may be responsible. The chain recombines TRBV12-3 or TRBV12-4 with TRBJ1-2; 7 bases map to TRBD1. This CDR3 contains 13 residues. This CDR3 is CASSLGTVYGYTF. The CDR3, as DNA: TGTGCCAGCAGCTTAGGGACAGTGTATGGCTACACCTTC.

This clonotype was picked up a small number of times. The chain links TRBV18 to TRBJ2-5; D not certain. The V end lost 4 bases, the J end lost 2 bases, and 8 bases lay between the germline ends. This CDR3 region has 13 residues. Germline CDR1 reads KGHSH; CDR2 reads LQKENI. CDR3 DNA sequence: TGTGCCAGCTCACGAAGTCATCAAGAGACCCAGTACTTC. Translating it yields CASSRSHQETQYF.

The chain joins TRBV7-7 to TRBJ2-1, with TRBD1 identical over 10 bases. The germline V gene has CDR1 SSHAT and CDR2 FNYEAQ (reference sequence). V shed 5 bases, J shed 8 bases, and the junction held 12 bases outside the gene matches. CDR3 length: 16 amino acids. DNA of the CDR3: TGTGCCAGCAGCGCATCTCCGGGACAGGGGATCGATGAGCAGTTCTTC. It specifies CASSASPGQGIDEQFF. The full variable domain, rest sourced from reference TRBV7-7 and TRBJ2-1, is GAGVSQSPRYKVTKRGQDVTLRCDPISSHATLYWYQQALGQGPEFLTYFNYEAQPDKSGLPSDRFSAERPEGSISTLTIQRTEQRDSAMYRCASSASPGQGIDEQFFGPGTRLTVL.

This clonotype was counted only a few times. This chain uses TRBV18 with TRBJ2-7; possible D gene TRBD1, 5 bases. Trimming took off 3 bases at V and 6 bases at J, with 9 bases between the two ends. Germline V lookup: CDR1 KGHSH, CDR2 LQKENI. The CDR3 covers 12 residues. CDR3 nucleotide sequence: TGTGCCAGCTCACCGCAGGGTTCCGAGCAGTACTTC. Translated: CASSPQGSEQYF.

This rearrangement joins TRBV20-1 to TRBJ2-7; 7 bases align to TRBD1. Germline CDR1 and CDR2: DFQATT and SNEGSKA (reference sequence). CDR3 length: 14 residues. V lost 7 bases to trimming and J lost 4 bases; unmatched junction nucleotides: 13. The CDR3 bases are TGCAGTGGTAACCCCTCAGGGGGTTCTTACGAGCAGTACTTC. This translates into CSGNPSGGSYEQYF.

This clonotype was observed a few times. The V call is TRBV5-1, the J call TRBJ2-3, with unresolved D. The V gene lost 3 bases and the J gene lost 0 bases, with 11 bases spanning the gap. The CDR3 runs 15 residues. Per germline, CDR1 SGHRS and CDR2 YFSETQ. The CDR3 here is CASSSSVSSTDTQYF. In DNA, the CDR3 is TGCGCCAGCAGCTCGAGCGTCTCTAGCACAGATACGCAGTATTTT.

V and J are TRBV5-6 and TRBJ1-1; D is undetermined. The CDR3 contains 15 residues. V was clipped by 5 bases and J by 3 bases, with 17 bases between them. Germline CDR1 is SGHDT and CDR2 is YYEEEE. Written as DNA, the CDR3 is TGTGCCAGCAGTTACGACCCGAAAGGTGACACTGAAGCTTTCTTT. Residues: CASSYDPKGDTEAFF. Together with reference TRBV5-6 and TRBJ1-1, the CDR3 gives the full variable domain: DAGVTQSPTHLIKTRGQQVTLRCSPKSGHDTVSWYQQALGQGPQFIFQYYEEEERQRGNFPDRFSGHQFPNYSSELNVNALLLGDSALYLCASSYDPKGDTEAFFGQGTRLTVV.

The rearrangement links TRBV28 to TRBJ2-5; D remains ambiguous. V was clipped by 3 bases and J by 3 bases, with 11 bases between them. The V gene's germline CDR1 is MDHEN and CDR2 SYDVKM. This CDR3 spans 14 amino acids. CDR3 amino acids: CASSFGFMEETQYF. CDR3 nucleotide sequence: TGTGCCAGCAGTTTCGGGTTCATGGAAGAGACCCAGTACTTC.

The chain joins TRBV11-3 to TRBJ2-5; D is ambiguous. The DNA matches TRBJ2-7 better at its end, which makes the J call doubtful. The CDR3 length is 13 residues. Germline CDR1 is SGHNT and CDR2 is YENEEA. The CDR3 DNA sequence: TGTGCCAGCAGCTTAGTCCAGGAGTACGAGCAGTACGTC. It translates to CASSLVQEYEQYV.

This clonotype was observed once. V gene TRBV7-3 combines with J gene TRBJ2-1, with 8 bases that match TRBD2. V lost 2 bases to trimming and J lost 5 bases; unmatched junction nucleotides: 8. CDR1 is SGHTA, CDR2 FQGTGA, per germline. The CDR3 extends over 16 amino acids. CDR3 coding DNA: TGTGCCAGCAGCTTACTTGCTAGCGGGCGGAACAATGAGCAGTTCTTC. Protein: CASSLLASGRNNEQFF.

This chain connects TRBV18 to TRBJ2-3; D is perhaps TRBD1 or TRBD2 (5 bases each). Per germline, CDR1 KGHSH and CDR2 LQKENI. V was cut by 6 bases and J by 5 bases, with 18 bases left in between. This CDR3 is 15 amino acids long. The CDR3, as DNA: TGTGCCAGCTCCGAAGAGGGGAAATTAGGAGATACGCAGTATTTT. Its translation is CASSEEGKLGDTQYF.

J is TRBJ1-1 and V is TRBV12-3 or TRBV12-4; D is undetermined. The CDR3 loop spans 11 amino acids. Trimming removed 7 bases at V and 6 bases at J, with 9 bases between. The CDR3 is CASILRAEAFF. The CDR3 nucleotides are TGTGCCAGCATCCTCAGAGCTGAAGCTTTCTTT.